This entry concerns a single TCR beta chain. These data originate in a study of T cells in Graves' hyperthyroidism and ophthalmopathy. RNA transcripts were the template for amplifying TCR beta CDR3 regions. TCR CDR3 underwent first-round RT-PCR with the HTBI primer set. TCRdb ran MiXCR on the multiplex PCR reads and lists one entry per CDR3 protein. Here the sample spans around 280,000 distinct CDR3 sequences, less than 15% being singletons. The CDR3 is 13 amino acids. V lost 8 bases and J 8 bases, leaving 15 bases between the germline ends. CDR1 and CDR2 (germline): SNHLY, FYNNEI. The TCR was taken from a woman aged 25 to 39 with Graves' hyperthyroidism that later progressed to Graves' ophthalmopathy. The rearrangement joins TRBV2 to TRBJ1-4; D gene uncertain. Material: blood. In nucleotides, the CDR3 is TGTGCCAGCTCCGCGGCGCTCAGGGAAAAACTGTTTTTT. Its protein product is CASSAALREKLFF.